This entry lists 9 T cell receptor beta chains sequenced from one sample in a study of blood T cell repertoires in COVID-19. Profiling relied on immunoSEQ multiplex PCR, and the TCRdb table lists in-frame clones only, not all of them. The sample gives roughly 100,000 clones, 81% of which show up once; roughly 10% is in the top ten. What was sequenced was peripheral blood. The receptors come from a woman aged 70-85 years with acute or convalescent COVID-19.

This clone was found a few times. The chain joins TRBV19 to TRBJ2-7; D possibly corresponds to TRBD1 (6 bases). The CDR3 is 14 amino acids. V dropped 3 bases and J dropped 4 bases, with 13 bases sitting between them. CDR1 and CDR2 (germline): LNHDA, SQIVND (reference sequence). The CDR3 DNA sequence: TGTGCCAGTAGTATTGCTGGGGGCGCGTACGAGCAGTACTTC. Its protein is CASSIAGGAYEQYF. Supplemented by reference TRBV19 and TRBJ2-7, the full variable domain reads DGGITQSPKYLFRKEGQNVTLSCEQNLNHDAMYWYRQDPGQGLRLIYYSQIVNDFQKGDIAEGYSVSREKKESFPLTVTSAQKNPTAFYLCASSIAGGAYEQYFGPGTRLTVT.

J is TRBJ2-3 and V is TRBV7-9; 7 bases line up with TRBD2. Germline V gene lookup returns CDR1 SEHNR and CDR2 FQNEAQ (reference sequence). The junction had 3 bases not matched to a gene; V was cut back by 1 base and J by 2 bases. The CDR3 covers 15 residues. The CDR3 DNA sequence: TGTGCCAGCAGCTTAGGGCTAGCGGCCACAGATACGCAGTATTTT. This sequence encodes CASSLGLAATDTQYF.

CDR3 bases: TGTGCCAGCAGTTACCTCGGGACAGGCAACACTGAAGCTTTCTTT. Its translation: CASSYLGTGNTEAFF. The chain employs TRBV6-6 and TRBJ1-1, with 8 bases identical to TRBD1. Germline-derived CDR1 and CDR2 are MNHNY and SVGAGI (reference sequence). The V segment lost 2 bases and the J segment 2 bases; nucleotides outside the gene matches: 4. This CDR3 has 15 residues.

J is TRBJ2-7 and V is TRBV7-2, with TRBD2 matching over 8 bases. The CDR3 is 16 residues long. The junction had 10 bases not matched to a gene; V was cut back by 2 bases and J by 4 bases. Germline V lookup: CDR1 SGHTA, CDR2 FQGNSA. DNA for the CDR3: TGTGCCAGCAGCTTATATTTTCGGGGGGGCCGTTACGAGCAGTACTTC. This translates into CASSLYFRGGRYEQYF. Supplemented by reference TRBV7-2 and TRBJ2-7, the full variable domain reads GAGVSQSPSNKVTEKGKDVELRCDPISGHTALYWYRQSLGQGLEFLIYFQGNSAPDKSGLPSDRFSAERTGGSVSTLTIQRTQQEDSAVYLCASSLYFRGGRYEQYFGPGTRLTVT.

CDR3 bases: TGTGCCAGCAGTTTATATACAGTTCCCTCTGGAAACACCATATATTTT. It encodes CASSLYTVPSGNTIYF. This chain connects TRBV28 to TRBJ1-3; D is unclear. Trimming removed 1 base at V and 0 bases at J, with 10 bases between. The CDR3 spans 16 residues. From germline, CDR1 is MDHEN and CDR2 SYDVKM.

CDR3 residues: CAWGDINQPQHF. The DNA for the CDR3 is TGTGCCTGGGGGGACATCAATCAGCCCCAGCATTTT. The V call is TRBV30, the J call TRBJ1-5, with D possibly TRBD1 on 6 matching bases. Per germline, CDR1 GTSNPN and CDR2 SVGIG (reference sequence). This CDR3 spans 12 amino acids. V dropped 5 bases and J dropped 3 bases, with 8 bases sitting between them. Full variable domain (outside the CDR3, taken from reference TRBV30 and TRBJ1-5): SQTIHQWPATLVQPVGSPLSLECTVEGTSNPNLYWYRQAAGRGLQLLFYSVGIGQISSEVPQNLSASRPQDRQFILSSKKLLLSDSGFYLCAWGDINQPQHFGDGTRLSIL.

The chain employs TRBV5-4 and TRBJ2-7; 10 bases map to TRBD2. Trimming cost V 4 bases and J 4 bases; bases outside gene matches: 8. The CDR3 sequence is 15 residues long. Per germline, CDR1 SGHNT and CDR2 YYREEE (reference sequence). Written as DNA, the CDR3 is TGTGCCAGCAGCGCCAGCCCTAGCGGGAGTTACGAGCAGTACTTC. It encodes CASSASPSGSYEQYF. The variable domain in full, with the rest retrieved from reference TRBV5-4 and TRBJ2-7, is ETGVTQSPTHLIKTRGQQVTLRCSSQSGHNTVSWYQQALGQGPQFIFQYYREEENGRGNFPPRFSGLQFPNYSSELNVNALELDDSALYLCASSASPSGSYEQYFGPGTRLTVT.

The table lists this clone with a count of one. The chain employs TRBV7-6 and TRBJ2-7, with 7 bases identical to TRBD2. This CDR3 region has 15 residues. Germline V gene lookup returns CDR1 SGHVS and CDR2 FNYEAQ. V gave up 1 base and J gave up 5 bases; unmatched junction bases: 8. The CDR3 region is CASSLGGGAGDEQYF. The CDR3 DNA follows: TGTGCCAGCAGCTTAGGGGGAGGGGCGGGAGACGAGCAGTACTTC.

This rearrangement joins TRBV4-2 to TRBJ2-7, with D perhaps matching TRBD1 (6 bases). In germline, CDR1 is LGHNA, CDR2 YNFKEQ. Trimming cost V 2 bases and J 5 bases, with 13 bases left between them. There are 14 residues in the CDR3. CDR3 in amino acids: CASSQNTGINEQYF. For the CDR3, the DNA is TGTGCCAGCAGCCAAAACACAGGGATCAACGAGCAGTACTTC.